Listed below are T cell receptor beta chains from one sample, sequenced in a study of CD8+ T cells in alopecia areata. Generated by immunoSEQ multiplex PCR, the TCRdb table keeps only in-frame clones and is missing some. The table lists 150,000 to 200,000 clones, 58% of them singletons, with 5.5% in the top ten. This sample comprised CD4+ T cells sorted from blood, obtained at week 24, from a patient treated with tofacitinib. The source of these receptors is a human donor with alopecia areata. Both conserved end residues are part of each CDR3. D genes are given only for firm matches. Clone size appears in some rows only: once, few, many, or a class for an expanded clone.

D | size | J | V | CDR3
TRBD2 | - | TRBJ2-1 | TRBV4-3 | CASSQGTSGSSYNEQFF
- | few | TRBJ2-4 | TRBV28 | CASRDISKNIQYF
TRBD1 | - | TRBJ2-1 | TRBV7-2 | CASSLGYRGAPYNEQFF
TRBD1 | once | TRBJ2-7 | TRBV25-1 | CASSESGTAFYEQYF
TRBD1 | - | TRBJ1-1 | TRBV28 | CASSLRDRVMGTEAFF
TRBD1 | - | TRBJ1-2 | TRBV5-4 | CASSLGGQRPNYGYTF
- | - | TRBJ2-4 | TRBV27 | CASSLSAGIKNIQYF
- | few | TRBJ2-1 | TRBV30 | CAWSVGPTRGSYNEQFF
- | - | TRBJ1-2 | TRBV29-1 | CSVQGSEGYTF
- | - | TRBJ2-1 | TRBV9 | CASSVNNRGGYNEQFF
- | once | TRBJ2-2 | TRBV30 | CAWRDLAGQSLGELFF
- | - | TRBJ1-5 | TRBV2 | CASSGRAIPAGQPQHF
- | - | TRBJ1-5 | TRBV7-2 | CASSPPGPNQPQHF
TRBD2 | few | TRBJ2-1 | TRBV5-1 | CASSLSGRAGDEQFF
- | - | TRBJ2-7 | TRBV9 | CASSAGTLTDYEQYF
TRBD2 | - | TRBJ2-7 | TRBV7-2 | CASSFQTSDYEQYF
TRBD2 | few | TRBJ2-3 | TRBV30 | CAWSVASGITDTQYF
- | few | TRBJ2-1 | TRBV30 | CAWSGGRGVDNEQFF
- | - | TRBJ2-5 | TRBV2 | CASSARGETQYF
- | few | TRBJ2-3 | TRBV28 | CASSLAERDTQYF
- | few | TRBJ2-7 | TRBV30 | CAWSYARMIDYEQYF
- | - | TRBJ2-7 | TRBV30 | CAWSLGAAGSYEQYF
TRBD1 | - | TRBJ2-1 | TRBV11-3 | CASSFGDSSYNEQFF
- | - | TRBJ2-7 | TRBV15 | CATSYRTGRVGEQYF
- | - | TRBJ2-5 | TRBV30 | CAWNLGSETQYF
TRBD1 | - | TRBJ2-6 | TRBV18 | CASSPGQGTGANVLTF
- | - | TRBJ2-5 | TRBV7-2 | CASSLNPGRYQETQYF
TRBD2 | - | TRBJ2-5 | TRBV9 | CASSVGLAGGLETQYF
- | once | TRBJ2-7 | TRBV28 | CASSIVRGYGYEQYF
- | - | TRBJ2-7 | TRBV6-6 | CASSKGGTGPYEQYF
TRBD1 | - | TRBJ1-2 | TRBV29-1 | CSARPGQGLGYTF